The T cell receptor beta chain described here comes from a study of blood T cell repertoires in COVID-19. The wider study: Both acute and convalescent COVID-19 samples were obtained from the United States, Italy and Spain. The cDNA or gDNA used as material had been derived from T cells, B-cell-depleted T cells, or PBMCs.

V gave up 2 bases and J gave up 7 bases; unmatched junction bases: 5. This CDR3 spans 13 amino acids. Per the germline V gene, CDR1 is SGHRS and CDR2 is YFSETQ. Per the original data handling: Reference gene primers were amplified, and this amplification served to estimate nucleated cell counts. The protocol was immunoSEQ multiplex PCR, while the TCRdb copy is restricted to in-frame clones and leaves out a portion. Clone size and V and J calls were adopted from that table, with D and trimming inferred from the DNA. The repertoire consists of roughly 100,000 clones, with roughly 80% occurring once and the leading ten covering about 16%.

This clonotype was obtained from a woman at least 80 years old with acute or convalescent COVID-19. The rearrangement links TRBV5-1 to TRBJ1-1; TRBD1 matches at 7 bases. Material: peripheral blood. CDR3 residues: CASSFRDRVEAFF. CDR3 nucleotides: TGCGCCAGCAGCTTCCGGGACAGAGTTGAAGCTTTCTTT.